Below are 14 T cell receptor beta chains sequenced from a single sample in a study of control samples from healthy donors and cancer patients. The method was immunoSEQ multiplex PCR; TCRdb's version includes in-frame clones alone and lacks a portion of them. The sample includes around 130,000 clones, roughly 88% of them seen just once. The source material was blood. Receptors were obtained from a man in his forties or fifties in good health.

The chain is built from TRBV6-5 and TRBJ2-7; 7 bases are shared with TRBD2. The CDR3 covers 16 residues. Germline V lookup: CDR1 MNHEY, CDR2 SVGAGI. The V gene end was trimmed by 2 bases and the J gene end by 2 bases; junction bases not matched to a gene: 9. Here the CDR3 DNA reads TGTGCCAGCAGTTACGCTGGGGGGGTAGCTGCCTACGAGCAGTACTTC. This codes for CASSYAGGVAAYEQYF.

The chain recombines TRBV4-1 with TRBJ2-6; D is ambiguous. V was cut by 2 bases and J by 0 bases, with 8 bases left in between. The CDR3 extends over 16 amino acids. CDR1 is MGHRA and CDR2 is YSYEKL in the germline V gene. As DNA, the CDR3 is TGCGCCAGCAGCCAACGGTTGGGCTCTGGGGCCAACGTCCTGACTTTC. Translated: CASSQRLGSGANVLTF.

V usage is TRBV18 and J usage is TRBJ2-7; D is unclear. The germline CDR1 and CDR2 sequences are KGHSH and LQKENI. Between the trimmed V and J ends, which lost 6 bases and 6 bases, there was a span of 12 bases. The CDR3 is 12 amino acids. CDR3 region: CASSPMGSEQYF. The CDR3 DNA reads as TGTGCCAGCTCCCCCATGGGTTCCGAGCAGTACTTC.

This clone has a handful of counts. The chain is built from TRBV5-1 and TRBJ2-4; 8 bases line up with TRBD2. The CDR3 runs to 16 residues. Trimming cost V 6 bases and J 7 bases; bases outside gene matches: 15. Germline values: CDR1 SGHRS, CDR2 YFSETQ. In nucleotides, the CDR3 is TGCGCCAGCACCCTCTTCGCGGGGGGCCAGGGTAACATTCAGTACTTC. Its protein is CASTLFAGGQGNIQYF. Together with reference TRBV5-1 and TRBJ2-4, the CDR3 gives the full variable domain: KAGVTQTPRYLIKTRGQQVTLSCSPISGHRSVSWYQQTPGQGLQFLFEYFSETQRNKGNFPGRFSGRQFSNSRSEMNVSTLELGDSALYLCASTLFAGGQGNIQYFGAGTRLSVL.

The chain uses TRBV30 and TRBJ1-6; D uncertain. Trimming cost V 0 bases and J 8 bases, with 8 bases left between them. This CDR3 is built from 13 residues. The V gene's germline CDR1 is GTSNPN and CDR2 SVGIG (reference sequence). The CDR3 sequence is CAWSVGGDSPLHF. The CDR3 DNA sequence: TGTGCCTGGAGTGTAGGTGGGGATTCACCCCTCCACTTT. Using reference TRBV30 and TRBJ1-6 for the parts outside the CDR3, the full variable domain is SQTIHQWPATLVQPVGSPLSLECTVEGTSNPNLYWYRQAAGRGLQLLFYSVGIGQISSEVPQNLSASRPQDRQFILSSKKLLLSDSGFYLCAWSVGGDSPLHFGNGTRLTVT.

The CDR3 here is CSGRTGEHGYTF. CDR3 in DNA: TGCAGCGGGAGGACAGGGGAACATGGCTACACCTTC. The V gene is TRBV29-1, the J gene TRBJ1-2, with 9 bases aligning to TRBD1. The CDR3 is 12 residues long. CDR1 is SQVTM and CDR2 is ANQGSEA in the germline V gene. V was pared by 7 bases and J by 6 bases, with 6 bases of the junction left unmatched.

This clone appeared a single time. The J gene is TRBJ2-5, the V gene TRBV11-1, with TRBD2 matching over 8 bases. The CDR3 is 16 residues long. The trim removed 3 bases at V and 2 bases at J, leaving 8 bases unmatched. The V gene's germline CDR1 is SGHAT and CDR2 FQDESV (reference sequence). The CDR3 reads CASSLGRSGGQETQYF. The DNA of the CDR3 is TGTGCCAGCAGCTTGGGCCGATCGGGGGGGCAAGAGACCCAGTACTTC.

This sequence joins TRBV19 and TRBJ1-4; D is undetermined. The V gene's germline CDR1 is LNHDA and CDR2 SQIVND (reference sequence). Trimming took 6 bases from V and 0 from J, leaving 8 bases between them. The CDR3 sequence is 14 residues long. CDR3 in amino acids: CASRRSATNEKLFF. The CDR3 nucleotides read TGTGCCAGTAGAAGGTCTGCAACTAATGAAAAACTGTTTTTT.

The chain joins TRBV11-1 to TRBJ1-4; 9 nucleotides agree with TRBD1. Germline values: CDR1 SGHAT, CDR2 FQDESV (reference sequence). Germline trimming cut 4 bases from V and 6 bases from J; bases unmatched to any gene: 6. This CDR3 spans 15 amino acids. In nucleotides, the CDR3 is TGTGCCAGCAGCTCCGTGACAGGGGGAGATGAAAAACTGTTTTTT. It codes for CASSSVTGGDEKLFF. The full variable domain, with the rest looked up from reference TRBV11-1 and TRBJ1-4, is EAEVAQSPRYKITEKSQAVAFWCDPISGHATLYWYRQILGQGPELLVQFQDESVVDDSQLPKDRFSAERLKGVDSTLKIQPAELGDSAMYLCASSSVTGGDEKLFFGSGTQLSVL.

This rearrangement joins TRBV30 to TRBJ2-3; D is unclear. The germline V and J ends were trimmed by 0 bases and 0 bases, with 7 bases remaining between them. Germline CDR1 is GTSNPN and CDR2 is SVGIG (reference sequence). The CDR3 runs 14 residues. The DNA for the CDR3 is TGTGCCTGGAGTGTAAGGGTTAGCACAGATACGCAGTATTTT. It translates to CAWSVRVSTDTQYF.

The chain has TRBV24-1 and TRBJ2-2, with D unresolved. This CDR3 is built from 16 residues. V lost 5 bases, J lost 5 bases, and 17 bases lay in between. Looked up from germline, CDR1 is KGHDR and CDR2 is SFDVKD. CDR3: CATSVGPFRRTGELFF. Here the CDR3 DNA reads TGTGCCACCAGTGTTGGACCGTTCAGGAGAACCGGGGAGCTGTTTTTT.

The chain combines TRBV5-4 with TRBJ1-1, with 7 bases aligning to TRBD1. Germline V gene lookup returns CDR1 SGHNT and CDR2 YYREEE (reference sequence). Unmatched junction bases numbered 4, after V lost 3 bases and J lost 5 bases. This CDR3 is 13 amino acids long. The CDR3 loop reads CASSSDRWTEAFF. The CDR3 coding sequence is TGTGCCAGCAGCTCGGACAGGTGGACTGAAGCTTTCTTT.

This chain uses TRBV27 with TRBJ2-7; no definite D call. The V end lost 6 bases, the J end lost 2 bases, and 11 bases lay between the germline ends. Germline CDR1 and CDR2: MNHEY and SMNVEV (reference sequence). The CDR3 is 13 amino acids. CDR3 nucleotide sequence: TGTGCCAGCAGACCCTCTGGGCCCTACGAGCAGTACTTC. This sequence encodes CASRPSGPYEQYF.

This rearrangement joins TRBV6-1 to TRBJ1-4; D gene unclear. Trimming left V 4 bases short and J 8 bases short, with 20 bases between. The CDR3 runs 16 residues. Germline-derived CDR1 and CDR2 are MNHNS and SASEGT. In DNA, the CDR3 is TGTGCCAGCAGTGGGGTCCCACTCCAGGTTTTCGAAAAACTGTTTTTT. It yields the protein CASSGVPLQVFEKLFF.